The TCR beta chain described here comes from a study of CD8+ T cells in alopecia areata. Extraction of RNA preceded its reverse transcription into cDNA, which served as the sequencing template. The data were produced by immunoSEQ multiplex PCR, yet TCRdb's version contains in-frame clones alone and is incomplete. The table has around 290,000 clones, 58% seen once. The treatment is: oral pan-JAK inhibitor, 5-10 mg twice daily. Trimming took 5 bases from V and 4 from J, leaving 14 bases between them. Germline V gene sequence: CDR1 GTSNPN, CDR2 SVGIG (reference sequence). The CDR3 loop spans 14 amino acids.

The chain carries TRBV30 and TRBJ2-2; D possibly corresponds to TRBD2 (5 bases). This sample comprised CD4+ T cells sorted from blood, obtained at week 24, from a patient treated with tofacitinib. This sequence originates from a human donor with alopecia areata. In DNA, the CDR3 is TGTGCCTGGGGGAGAGGACGACGCACCGGGGAGCTGTTTTTT. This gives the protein CAWGRGRRTGELFF.